Described below is a single T cell receptor beta chain sequence and its context. Sequencing of TCR beta was performed on blood CD8+ and CD4+ T cells. In the multiple sclerosis control group, patients were treatment-naive and had stable or active relapsing-remitting disease. The CD8+ and CD4+ T cells were negatively isolated, with the TEMRA cells enriched by FACS. The sample is drawn from a study of CD8 T cells in Susac syndrome. With random hexamers, roughly 0.45 to 1 ug RNA was reverse transcribed. Amplification of TCR beta CDR3 spanned 54 Vbeta and 13 Jbeta via immunoSEQ multiplex PCR. TCRdb reprocessed the immunoSEQ multiplex PCR reads with MiXCR, giving one entry per CDR3 protein. The data hold about 200,000 distinct CDR3 sequences, with more than 90% observed a single time. Input material: CD4+ T cells from PBMCs. This clonotype was sampled from a human donor with multiple sclerosis.

This chain's CDR3 is CAWISLAGNNEQFF. The CDR3 coding sequence is TGTGCCTGGATATCGCTAGCGGGAAACAATGAGCAGTTCTTC. The V call is TRBV30, the J call TRBJ2-1, with 9 bases identical to TRBD2. The germline CDR1 and CDR2 sequences are GTSNPN and SVGIG (reference sequence). V was clipped by 4 bases and J by 5 bases; unmatched bases: 6. The CDR3 consists of 14 residues. Complete variable domain (other parts from reference TRBV30 and TRBJ2-1): SQTIHQWPATLVQPVGSPLSLECTVEGTSNPNLYWYRQAAGRGLQLLFYSVGIGQISSEVPQNLSASRPQDRQFILSSKKLLLSDSGFYLCAWISLAGNNEQFFGPGTRLTVL.